This T cell receptor (beta chain) is from a study of T cell clusters in autoimmune cytopenias. As for the study in general: The median distinct TRB clonotype count was about 2,400 per sample, from a median roughly 55,000 reads.

CDR3 length: 13 amino acids. Roughly 38,000 genome equivalents of blood DNA were amplified for TRB. In regard to this clonotype: The antigen remains undetermined.

One tube held mixed TRB-A and TRB-B primer pools for touch-down PCR. TCRdb reanalyzed the multiplex PCR reads, giving one entry per CDR3 protein sequence and no DNA. The repertoire shows approximately 5,200 distinct CDR3 sequences; the top ten hold roughly 57%. Study results and limitations: TRB repertoire shifts in secondary cytopenia and chronic lymphocytic leukemia mostly reflected lymphoma, not autoimmunity.

These sequences were also reported in another study, on T cell repertoires in aging, cancer and after chemotherapy. That source notes: Healthy donor repertoires were recorded over several months to years and showed clear clonal overlap.

This TCR was recovered from a human donor in good health. Specimen: peripheral blood. The chain couples TRBV12-3 or TRBV12-4 to TRBJ2-7; TCRdb indicates TRBD1, and absent DNA this call remains unverified. The CDR3 region is CASSSGQGHEQYF.